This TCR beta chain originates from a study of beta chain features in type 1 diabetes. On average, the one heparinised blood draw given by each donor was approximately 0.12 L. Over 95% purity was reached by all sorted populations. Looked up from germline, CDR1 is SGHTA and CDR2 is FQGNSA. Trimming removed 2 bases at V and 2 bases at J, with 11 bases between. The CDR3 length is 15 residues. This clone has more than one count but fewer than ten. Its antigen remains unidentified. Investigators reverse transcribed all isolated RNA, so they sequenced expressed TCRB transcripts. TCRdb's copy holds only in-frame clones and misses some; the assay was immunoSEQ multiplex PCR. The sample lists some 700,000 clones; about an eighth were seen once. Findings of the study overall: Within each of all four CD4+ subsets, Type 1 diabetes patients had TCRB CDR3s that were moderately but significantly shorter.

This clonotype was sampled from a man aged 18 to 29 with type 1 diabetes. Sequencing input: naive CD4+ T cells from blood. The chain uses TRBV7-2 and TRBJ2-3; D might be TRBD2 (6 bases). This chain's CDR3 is CASSLSAGITDTQYF. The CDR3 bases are TGTGCCAGCAGCTTAAGCGCGGGGATCACAGATACGCAGTATTTT.